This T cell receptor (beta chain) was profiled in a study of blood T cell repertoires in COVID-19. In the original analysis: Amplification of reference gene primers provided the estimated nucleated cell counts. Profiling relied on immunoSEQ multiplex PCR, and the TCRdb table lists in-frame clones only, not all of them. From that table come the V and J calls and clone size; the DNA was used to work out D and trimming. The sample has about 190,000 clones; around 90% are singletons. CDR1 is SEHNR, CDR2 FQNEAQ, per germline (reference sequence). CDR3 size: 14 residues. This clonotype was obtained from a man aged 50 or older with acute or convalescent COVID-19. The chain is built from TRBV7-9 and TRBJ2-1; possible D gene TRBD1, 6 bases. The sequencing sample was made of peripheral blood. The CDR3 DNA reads TGTGCAGCAGGGGCAGAATTACACGACAATGAGCAGTTCTTC. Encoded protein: CAAGAELHDNEQFF.